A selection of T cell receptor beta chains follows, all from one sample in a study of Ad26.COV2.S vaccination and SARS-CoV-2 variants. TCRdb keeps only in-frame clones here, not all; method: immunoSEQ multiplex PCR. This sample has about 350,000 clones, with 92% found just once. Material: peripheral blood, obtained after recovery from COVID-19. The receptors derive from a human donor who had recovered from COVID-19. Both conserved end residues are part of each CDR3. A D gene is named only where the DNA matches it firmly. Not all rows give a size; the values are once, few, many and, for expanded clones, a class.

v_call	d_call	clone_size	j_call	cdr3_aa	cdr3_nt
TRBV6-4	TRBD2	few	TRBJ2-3	CASSDSTGGGTDTQYF	TGTGCCAGCAGTGACTCGACCGGGGGGGGGACAGATACGCAGTATTTT
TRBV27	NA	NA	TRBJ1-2	CASSQNSYYGYTF	TGTGCCAGCAGTCAAAACTCGTATTATGGCTACACCTTC
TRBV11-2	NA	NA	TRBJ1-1	CASSLGHLNTEAFF	TGTGCCAGCAGCTTAGGCCATTTGAACACTGAAGCTTTCTTT
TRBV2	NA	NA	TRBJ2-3	CASSEGSVRHHPDTQYF	TGTGCCAGCAGTGAAGGGTCGGTGAGACACCATCCAGATACGCAGTATTTT
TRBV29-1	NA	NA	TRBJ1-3	CSAVPQVRDTIYF	TGCAGCGCCGTACCTCAGGTTCGGGACACCATATATTTT
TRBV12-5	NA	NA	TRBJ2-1	CASGLVGLFREQFF	TGTGCTAGTGGTTTGGTCGGTCTTTTCAGAGAGCAGTTCTTC
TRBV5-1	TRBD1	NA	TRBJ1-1	CASGTAPVPNTEAFF	TGCGCCAGCGGGACAGCCCCAGTCCCAAACACTGAAGCTTTCTTT
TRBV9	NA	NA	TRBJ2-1	CASSVGLATHNEQFF	TGTGCCAGCAGCGTAGGGCTAGCAACACACAATGAGCAGTTCTTC
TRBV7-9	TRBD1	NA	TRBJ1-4	CASSLGIGTDYEKLFF	TGTGCCAGCAGCTTAGGTATCGGGACAGACTATGAAAAACTGTTTTTT
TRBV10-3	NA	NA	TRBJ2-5	CAIGHELASLETQYF	TGTGCCATCGGCCATGAACTAGCCAGTTTAGAGACCCAGTACTTC
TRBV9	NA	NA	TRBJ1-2	CASSVADAGTYGYTF	TGTGCCAGCAGCGTAGCTGATGCAGGGACCTATGGCTACACCTTC
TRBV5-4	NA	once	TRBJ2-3	CASSPVPRTSTDTQYF	TGTGCCAGCAGCCCAGTACCCCGGACGAGCACAGATACGCAGTATTTT
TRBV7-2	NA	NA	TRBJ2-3	CASSSGGMSTDTQYF	TGTGCCAGCAGCTCGGGCGGGATGAGCACAGATACGCAGTATTTT
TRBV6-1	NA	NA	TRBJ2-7	CASSEWVGEQYF	TGTGCCAGCAGTGAATGGGTCGGCGAGCAGTACTTC
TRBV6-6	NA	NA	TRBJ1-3	CASSSSGSGNTIYF	TGTGCCAGCAGTTCCTCCGGCTCTGGAAACACCATATATTTT
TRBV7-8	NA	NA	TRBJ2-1	CASSFFRGAYNEQFF	TGTGCCAGCAGCTTTTTCCGGGGGGCTTACAATGAGCAGTTCTTC
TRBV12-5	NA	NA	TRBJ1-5	CASGPPGRDDQPQHF	TGTGCTAGTGGCCCCCCGGGGAGGGACGATCAGCCCCAGCATTTT
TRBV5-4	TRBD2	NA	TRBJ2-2	CAGTSPNTGELFF	TGTGCCGGGACTAGCCCGAACACCGGGGAGCTGTTTTTT
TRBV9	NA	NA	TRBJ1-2	CASSVGAVGIAGYTF	TGTGCCAGCAGCGTAGGGGCTGTAGGGATTGCTGGCTACACCTTC
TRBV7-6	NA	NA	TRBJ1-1	CASSARPGGTEAFF	TGTGCCAGCAGCGCTCGCCCCGGAGGGACTGAAGCTTTCTTT
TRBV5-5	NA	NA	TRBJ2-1	CASRSPGTLSSYNEQFF	TGTGCCAGCAGGTCCCCTGGGACGTTGAGCTCCTACAATGAGCAGTTCTTC
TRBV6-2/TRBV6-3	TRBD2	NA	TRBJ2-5	CASSHQGLAGSQYF	TGTGCCAGCAGTCACCAAGGACTAGCGGGATCCCAGTACTTC
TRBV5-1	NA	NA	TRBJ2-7	CASSSRAGEGEQYF	TGCGCCAGCAGCTCCCGGGCCGGTGAGGGCGAGCAGTACTTC
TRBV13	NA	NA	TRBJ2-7	CASAARGAYEQYF	TGTGCCAGCGCTGCCCGGGGAGCCTACGAGCAGTACTTC
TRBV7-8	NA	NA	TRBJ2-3	CASSKGGASDTQYF	TGTGCCAGCAGCAAGGGGGGAGCCTCAGATACGCAGTATTTT
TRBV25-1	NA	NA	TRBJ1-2	CASSRSIGYGYTF	TGTGCCAGCAGTAGGTCCATCGGCTATGGCTACACCTTC
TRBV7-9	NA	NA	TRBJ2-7	CASSPGKGRYEQYF	TGTGCCAGCAGCCCGGGGAAGGGCCGCTACGAGCAGTACTTC